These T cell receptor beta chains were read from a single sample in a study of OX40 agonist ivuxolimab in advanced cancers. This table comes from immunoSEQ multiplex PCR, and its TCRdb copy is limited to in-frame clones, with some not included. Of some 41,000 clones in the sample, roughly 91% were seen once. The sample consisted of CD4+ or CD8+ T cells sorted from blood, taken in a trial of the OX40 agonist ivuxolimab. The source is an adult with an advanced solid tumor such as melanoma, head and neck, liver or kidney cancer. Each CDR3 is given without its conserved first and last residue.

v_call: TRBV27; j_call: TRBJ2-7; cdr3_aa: ASSWTGGSYEQY
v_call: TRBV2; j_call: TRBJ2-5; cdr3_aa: ASSGGWGQDGAQY
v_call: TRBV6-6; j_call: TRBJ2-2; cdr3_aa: ASSFTHEATGELF
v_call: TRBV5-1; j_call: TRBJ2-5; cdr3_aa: ASSLVASGGALSETQY
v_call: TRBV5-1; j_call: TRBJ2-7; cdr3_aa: ASSLGGSLQY
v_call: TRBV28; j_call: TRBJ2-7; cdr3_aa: ASCPGQVYYEQY
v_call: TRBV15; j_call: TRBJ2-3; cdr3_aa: ATSRDTGLAVADTQY
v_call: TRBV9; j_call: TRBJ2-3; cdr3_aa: ASSGETDTQY
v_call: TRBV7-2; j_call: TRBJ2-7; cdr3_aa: ASSFNGGGYEQY
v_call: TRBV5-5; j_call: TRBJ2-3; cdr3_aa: ASSPRLALTHTQY
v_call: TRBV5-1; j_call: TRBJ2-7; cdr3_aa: ASSLDGRTRSYEQY
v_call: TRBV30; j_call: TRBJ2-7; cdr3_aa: AWTTGDSYEQY
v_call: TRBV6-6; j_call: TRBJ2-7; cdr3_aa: ASSYGTGGRGYEQY
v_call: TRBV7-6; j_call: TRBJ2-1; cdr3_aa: ASSLGSGTEQF
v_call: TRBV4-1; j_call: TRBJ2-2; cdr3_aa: ASSQAVQTGELF
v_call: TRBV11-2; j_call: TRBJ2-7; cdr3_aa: ASSPAGIFHEQY
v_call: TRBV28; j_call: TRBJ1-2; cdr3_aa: ASTPEPLDQGANGYT
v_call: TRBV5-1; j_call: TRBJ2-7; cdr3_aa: ASSLAGFYEQY
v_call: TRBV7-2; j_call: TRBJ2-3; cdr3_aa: ASSTRTGTTDTQY
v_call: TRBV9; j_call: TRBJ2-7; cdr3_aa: ASSDTGYEQY
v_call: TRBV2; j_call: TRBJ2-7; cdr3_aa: ASSEGFNYEQY
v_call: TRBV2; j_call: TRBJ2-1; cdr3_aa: ASTVGEQF
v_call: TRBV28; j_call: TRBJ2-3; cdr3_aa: ASSSTLMRESTDTQY
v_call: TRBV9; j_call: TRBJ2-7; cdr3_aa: ASSVGLGSYEQY
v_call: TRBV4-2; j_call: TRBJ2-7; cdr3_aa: ASSQDESNRYEQY
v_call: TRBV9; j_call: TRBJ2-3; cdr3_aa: ASSVAGREADTQY
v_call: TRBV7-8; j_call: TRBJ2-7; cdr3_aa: ASSPGAYEQY
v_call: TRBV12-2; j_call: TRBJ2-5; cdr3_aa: ASRSRRQGASETQY
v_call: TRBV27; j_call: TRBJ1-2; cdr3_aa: ASSLSGTGDGYT
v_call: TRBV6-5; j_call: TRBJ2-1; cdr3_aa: ASSYSEGSSYNEQF
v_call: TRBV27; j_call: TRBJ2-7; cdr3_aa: ASSLTGLHEQY
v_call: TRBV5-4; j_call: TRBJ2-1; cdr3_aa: ASRNSGGANNEQF
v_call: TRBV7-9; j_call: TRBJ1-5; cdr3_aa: ASSLSNQPQH
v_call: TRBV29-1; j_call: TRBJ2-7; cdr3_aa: SAHRAGEQY
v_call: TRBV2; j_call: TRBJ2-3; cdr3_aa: ASSDFPGLAGGQDTQY
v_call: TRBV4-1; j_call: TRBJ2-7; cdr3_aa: ASSRLAGEQY
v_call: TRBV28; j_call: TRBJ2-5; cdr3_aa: ASNLAGAQETQY
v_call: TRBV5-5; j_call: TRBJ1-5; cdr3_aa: ASSWVINQPQH
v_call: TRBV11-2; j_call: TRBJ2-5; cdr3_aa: ASSFTSGGDQETQY
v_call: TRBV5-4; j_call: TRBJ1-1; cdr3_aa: ASSFGGSPEAF
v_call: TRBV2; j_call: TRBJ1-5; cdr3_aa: ASSEGGVDQPQH
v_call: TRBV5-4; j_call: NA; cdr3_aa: ASSPGRQGTYEQY
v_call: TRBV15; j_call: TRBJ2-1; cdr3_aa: ATSSGPDAGGDEQF
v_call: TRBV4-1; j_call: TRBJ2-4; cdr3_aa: ASSQLPGQGPIHIQY
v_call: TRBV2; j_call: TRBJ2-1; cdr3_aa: ASRVYNEQF
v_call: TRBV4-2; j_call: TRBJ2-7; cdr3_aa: ASSQENSGATYEQY